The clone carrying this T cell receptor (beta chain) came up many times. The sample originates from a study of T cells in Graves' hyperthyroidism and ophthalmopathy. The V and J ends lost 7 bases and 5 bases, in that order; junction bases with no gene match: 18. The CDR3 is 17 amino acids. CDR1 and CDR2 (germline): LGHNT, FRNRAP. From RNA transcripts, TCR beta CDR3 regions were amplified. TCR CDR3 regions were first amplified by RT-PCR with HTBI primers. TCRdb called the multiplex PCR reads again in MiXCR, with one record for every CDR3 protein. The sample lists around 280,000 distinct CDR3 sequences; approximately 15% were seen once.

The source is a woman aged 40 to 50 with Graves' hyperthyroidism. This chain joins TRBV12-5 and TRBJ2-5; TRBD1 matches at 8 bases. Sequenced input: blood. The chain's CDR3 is CASAKGIGQGWRETQYF. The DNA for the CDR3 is TGTGCTAGTGCCAAAGGAATTGGACAGGGATGGCGCGAGACCCAGTACTTC.